A single sample is the source of the 21 T cell receptor beta chains below, sequenced in a study of cytomegalovirus exposure and HLA in healthy donors. PCR was performed using 60 Vbeta and 13 Jbeta primers. The table came from immunoSEQ multiplex PCR; TCRdb's copy has only in-frame clones and leaves some out. The sample table sets out approximately 200,000 clones. Material for sequencing was PBMCs. Receptors were obtained from a boy younger than 18 in good health and CMV-seronegative.

This chain connects TRBV7-2 to TRBJ1-2; TRBD1 matches 7 bases. Germline CDR1 SGHTA, CDR2 FQGNSA. The CDR3 runs to 16 residues. With V trimmed by 1 base and J by 8 bases, 13 bases remained unmatched. The CDR3 spells CASSLDFTGAYIGYTF. CDR3 nucleotides: TGTGCCAGCAGCTTAGATTTCACAGGGGCCTATATAGGCTACACCTTC. Filled out from reference TRBV7-2 and TRBJ1-2, the complete variable domain reads GAGVSQSPSNKVTEKGKDVELRCDPISGHTALYWYRQSLGQGLEFLIYFQGNSAPDKSGLPSDRFSAERTGGSVSTLTIQRTQQEDSAVYLCASSLDFTGAYIGYTFGSGTRLTVV.

V is TRBV9 and J is TRBJ2-3, with 10 positions matching TRBD2. The V gene end was trimmed by 3 bases and the J gene end by 2 bases; junction bases not matched to a gene: 6. Per germline, CDR1 SGDLS and CDR2 YYNGEE. This CDR3 comprises 16 residues. In nucleotides, the CDR3 is TGTGCCAGCAGCGAAAGAACTAGCGGGGCCACAGATACGCAGTATTTT. Translation: CASSERTSGATDTQYF.

This chain connects TRBV9 to TRBJ2-5; TRBD2 agrees at 14 bases. The CDR3 contains 18 residues. Germline V gene sequence: CDR1 SGDLS, CDR2 YYNGEE. J lost 9 bases, V lost 4 bases, and 17 bases had no gene match. CDR3 protein: CASSRTSGGSAPGSSQYF. In DNA form, the CDR3 reads TGTGCCAGCAGCCGGACTAGCGGGGGGTCCGCCCCAGGTTCGTCCCAGTACTTC.

V usage is TRBV19 and J usage is TRBJ1-1, with 8 bases aligning to TRBD1. V shed 11 bases and J 6 bases; nucleotides not matched to a gene: 11. CDR3 length: 13 amino acids. Germline-derived CDR1 and CDR2 are LNHDA and SQIVND (reference sequence). CDR3 protein: CALMDRVSSEAFF. CDR3 sequence (DNA): TGTGCCTTGATGGACAGGGTTTCTTCTGAAGCTTTCTTT. Together with reference TRBV19 and TRBJ1-1, the CDR3 gives the full variable domain: DGGITQSPKYLFRKEGQNVTLSCEQNLNHDAMYWYRQDPGQGLRLIYYSQIVNDFQKGDIAEGYSVSREKKESFPLTVTSAQKNPTAFYLCALMDRVSSEAFFGQGTRLTVV.

The J gene is TRBJ2-5, the V gene TRBV7-6; D is perhaps TRBD1 (6 bases). Trimming cost V 5 bases and J 5 bases, with 12 bases left between them. CDR1 SGHVS and CDR2 FNYEAQ come from the germline V gene. The CDR3 extends over 13 amino acids. CDR3 in DNA: TGTGCCAGCAGCGTTACAGGGCGGGAGACCCAGTACTTC. It yields the protein CASSVTGRETQYF.

The chain joins TRBV15 to TRBJ2-7, with TRBD1 matching 7 bases. CDR3 size: 14 residues. The J segment lost 1 base and the V segment lost 1 base, leaving 1 base of the junction unmatched. CDR1 is LNHNV and CDR2 is YYDKDF in the germline V gene (reference sequence). The CDR3 is CATSRAGGSYEQYF. CDR3 DNA sequence: TGTGCCACCAGCAGAGCAGGGGGATCCTACGAGCAGTACTTC.

This chain connects TRBV18 to TRBJ2-7; D may be TRBD2 (5 bases). Germline CDR1 KGHSH, CDR2 LQKENI. V was shortened by 4 bases and J by 5 bases, with 12 bases between the two germline ends. The CDR3 extends over 13 amino acids. The CDR3 here is CASSLSMRDEQYF. The CDR3 DNA sequence: TGTGCCAGCTCACTTAGTATGCGGGACGAGCAGTACTTC. The full variable domain, in which reference TRBV18 and TRBJ2-7 provide the parts outside the CDR3, is NAGVMQNPRHLVRRRGQEARLRCSPMKGHSHVYWYRQLPEEGLKFMVYLQKENIIDESGMPKERFSAEFPKEGPSILRIQQVVRGDSAAYFCASSLSMRDEQYFGPGTRLTVT.

The gene calls are TRBV9 and TRBJ1-1, with 7 bases identical to TRBD1. Germline assignment: CDR1 SGDLS and CDR2 YYNGEE. This CDR3 spans 14 amino acids. J was trimmed by 3 bases and V by 0 bases; bases with no gene match: 2. In DNA, the CDR3 is TGTGCCAGCAGCGTAGTGGGGACAGACACTGAAGCTTTCTTT. Amino acid sequence: CASSVVGTDTEAFF.

In nucleotides, the CDR3 is TGTGCCAGCAGTCGGGACAGGGGGGGAACAGATACGCAGTATTTT. Protein product: CASSRDRGGTDTQYF. The chain couples TRBV9 to TRBJ2-3, with 11 nucleotides matching TRBD1. The CDR3 covers 15 residues. The germline gives CDR1 SGDLS, CDR2 YYNGEE. V lost 5 bases, J lost 3 bases, and 5 bases stayed unmatched.

V gene TRBV7-2 combines with J gene TRBJ1-1; D unresolved. Deletions cut 3 bases from V and 4 bases from J, with 3 bases between. The CDR3 is 11 amino acids. The V gene's germline CDR1 is SGHTA and CDR2 FQGNSA. The CDR3 DNA reads as TGTGCCAGCAGCTTGAGCACTGAAGCTTTCTTT. Its translation is CASSLSTEAFF. Complete variable domain (other parts from reference TRBV7-2 and TRBJ1-1): GAGVSQSPSNKVTEKGKDVELRCDPISGHTALYWYRQSLGQGLEFLIYFQGNSAPDKSGLPSDRFSAERTGGSVSTLTIQRTQQEDSAVYLCASSLSTEAFFGQGTRLTVV.

This chain links TRBV7-6 with TRBJ2-3, with D tentatively TRBD1 (5 bases). The V gene lost 1 base and the J gene lost 3 bases, with 11 bases spanning the gap. Germline CDR1 SGHVS, CDR2 FNYEAQ. The CDR3 loop spans 15 amino acids. CDR3 region: CASSLVDSATDTQYF. CDR3 in DNA: TGTGCCAGCAGCTTAGTCGACAGTGCGACAGATACGCAGTATTTT.

The rearrangement joins TRBV6-1 to TRBJ2-1; 7 nucleotides match TRBD1. Germline CDR1 reads MNHNS; CDR2 reads SASEGT. J gave up 3 bases and V 0 bases, and 11 bases lay outside the gene matches. This CDR3 spans 18 amino acids. CDR3 residues: CASSEAQRLDRIYNEQFF. CDR3 coding DNA: TGTGCCAGCAGTGAAGCGCAAAGATTGGACAGGATCTACAATGAGCAGTTCTTC.

The J gene is TRBJ2-7, the V gene TRBV19; TRBD2 might be the D (6 bases). This CDR3 spans 14 amino acids. Germline V CDR1 and CDR2: LNHDA, SQIVND (reference sequence). The ends were cut back, 2 bases at V and 3 bases at J, with 11 bases in the middle. The CDR3 DNA follows: TGTGCCAGTAGTATAACACGGGGGAGCTACGAGCAGTACTTC. Its protein product is CASSITRGSYEQYF.

The chain carries TRBV9 and TRBJ1-1; D call uncertain. Germline V lookup: CDR1 SGDLS, CDR2 YYNGEE. The CDR3 covers 14 residues. The V and J ends lost 3 bases and 3 bases respectively, with 12 bases between them. The CDR3, as DNA: TGTGCCAGCAGCGCGATTTCTCGGGACACTGAAGCTTTCTTT. Encoded protein: CASSAISRDTEAFF.

The rearrangement joins TRBV7-2 to TRBJ2-5; D might be TRBD2 (6 bases). The CDR3 covers 14 residues. CDR1 is SGHTA and CDR2 is FQGNSA in the germline V gene. The V end was cut by 3 bases, the J end by 3 bases, with 11 bases between. The CDR3 nucleotides are TGTGCCAGCAGCTTCCCGGGACTGGAAGAGACCCAGTACTTC. It yields the protein CASSFPGLEETQYF.

The chain joins TRBV7-4 to TRBJ1-3; 7 bases align to TRBD1. V was clipped by 6 bases and J by 0 bases; unmatched bases: 17. CDR3 length equals 19 residues. Germline values: CDR1 SGHVT, CDR2 SQSDAQ. In nucleotides, the CDR3 is TGTGCCAGCAGTCATCGCAACTTCGACAGGGATGTCTCTGGAAACACCATATATTTT. As protein: CASSHRNFDRDVSGNTIYF.

V and J are TRBV5-1 and TRBJ2-2, with 10 nucleotides matching TRBD2. After removal of 1 base from V and 8 bases from J, the junction contained 8 bases not matched to a gene. This CDR3 spans 16 amino acids. Germline CDR1 reads SGHRS; CDR2 reads YFSETQ. The CDR3 sequence: CASSLPSGGAGGELFF. For the CDR3, the DNA is TGCGCCAGCAGCTTGCCCAGCGGGGGGGCAGGTGGGGAGCTGTTTTTT.

CDR3 bases: TGTGCCAGCAGTTTTCGGGGTCCTAGCTCCTACAATGAGCAGTTCTTC. Protein sequence: CASSFRGPSSYNEQFF. This chain uses TRBV6-5 with TRBJ2-1, with a weak D call TRBD2 (5 bases). V lost 4 bases, J lost 0 bases, and 13 bases lay in between. The CDR3 is made up of 16 amino acids. Germline V gives CDR1 MNHEY, CDR2 SVGAGI.

The chain couples TRBV5-5 to TRBJ1-1; D is possibly TRBD1 (5 bases). V dropped 4 bases and J dropped 0 bases, with 10 bases sitting between them. Germline CDR1 and CDR2: SGHKS and YYEKEE (reference sequence). The CDR3 loop spans 14 amino acids. The CDR3 is CASSPADMNTEAFF. The DNA for the CDR3 is TGTGCCAGCAGCCCGGCGGACATGAACACTGAAGCTTTCTTT. Supplemented by reference TRBV5-5 and TRBJ1-1, the full variable domain reads DAGVTQSPTHLIKTRGQQVTLRCSPISGHKSVSWYQQVLGQGPQFIFQYYEKEERGRGNFPDRFSARQFPNYSSELNVNALLLGDSALYLCASSPADMNTEAFFGQGTRLTVV.

The chain couples TRBV5-1 to TRBJ2-6; no clear D. The CDR3 length is 15 residues. The V gene lost 6 bases and the J gene lost 0 bases, with 10 bases spanning the gap. Germline V gene lookup returns CDR1 SGHRS and CDR2 YFSETQ. The CDR3 reads CASTVDSSGANVLTF. In DNA, the CDR3 is TGCGCCAGCACCGTCGACTCCTCTGGGGCCAACGTCCTGACTTTC.

The gene calls are TRBV19 and TRBJ2-2, with 8 bases lining up with TRBD2. V shed 11 bases and J 0 bases; nucleotides not matched to a gene: 11. Per the germline V gene, CDR1 is LNHDA and CDR2 is SQIVND (reference sequence). The CDR3 spans 16 residues. CDR3 in DNA: TGTGCCTGCTCCCGAAGCGGGGGATCGAACACCGGGGAGCTGTTTTTT. Amino acid sequence: CACSRSGGSNTGELFF.